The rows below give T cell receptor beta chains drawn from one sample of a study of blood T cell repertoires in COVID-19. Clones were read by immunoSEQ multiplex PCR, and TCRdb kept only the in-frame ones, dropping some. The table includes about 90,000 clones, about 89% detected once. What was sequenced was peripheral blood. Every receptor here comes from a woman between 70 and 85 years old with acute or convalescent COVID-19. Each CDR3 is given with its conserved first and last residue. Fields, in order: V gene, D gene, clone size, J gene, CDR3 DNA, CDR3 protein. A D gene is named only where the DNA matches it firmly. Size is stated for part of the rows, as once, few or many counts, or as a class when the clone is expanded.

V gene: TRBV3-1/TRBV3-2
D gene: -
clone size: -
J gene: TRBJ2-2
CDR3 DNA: TGTGCCAGCGGGGGCTCAGGGGCCTCCGGGGAGCTGTTTTTT
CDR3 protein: CASGGSGASGELFF

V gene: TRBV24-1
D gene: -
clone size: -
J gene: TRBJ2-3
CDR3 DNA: TGTGCCACCAGTGCGGCTATGGGGGGTCTCGGAGATACGCAGTATTTT
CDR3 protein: CATSAAMGGLGDTQYF

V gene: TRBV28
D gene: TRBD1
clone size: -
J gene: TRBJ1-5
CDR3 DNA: TGTGCCAGCAGTACCTCCTCCGGGACAGGGATGGGACAGCCCCAGCATTTT
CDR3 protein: CASSTSSGTGMGQPQHF

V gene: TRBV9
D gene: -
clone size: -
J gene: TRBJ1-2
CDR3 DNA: TGTGCCAGCAGCGTAGTGCGGGACGGGGAGGTATTC
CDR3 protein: CASSVVRDGEVF

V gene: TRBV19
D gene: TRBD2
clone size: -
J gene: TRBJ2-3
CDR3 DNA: TGTGCCAGTAGTACTAGCGGGGGCACAGATACGCAGTATTTT
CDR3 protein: CASSTSGGTDTQYF

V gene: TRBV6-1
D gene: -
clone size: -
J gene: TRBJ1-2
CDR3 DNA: TGTGCCAGCAGTGATCAGACGTCTGCTAGCTATGGCTACACCTTC
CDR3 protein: CASSDQTSASYGYTF

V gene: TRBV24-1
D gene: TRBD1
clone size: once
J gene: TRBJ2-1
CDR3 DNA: TGTGCCACCAGTGAGAAGGACAGGGGGCGCAATGAGCAGTTCTTC
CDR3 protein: CATSEKDRGRNEQFF

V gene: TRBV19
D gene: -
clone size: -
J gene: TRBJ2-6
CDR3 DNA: TGTGCCAGTACTCAATTTCGGGACTCTGGGGCCAACGTCCTGACTTTC
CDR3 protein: CASTQFRDSGANVLTF

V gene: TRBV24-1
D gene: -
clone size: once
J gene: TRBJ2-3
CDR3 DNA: TGTGCCACCAGTGACTACAGGGAGTCAGATACGCAGTATTTT
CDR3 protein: CATSDYRESDTQYF

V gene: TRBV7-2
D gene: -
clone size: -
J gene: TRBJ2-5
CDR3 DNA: TGTGCCAGCAGCTTAGCCGGTCGAGGGACCCAGTACTTC
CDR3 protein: CASSLAGRGTQYF

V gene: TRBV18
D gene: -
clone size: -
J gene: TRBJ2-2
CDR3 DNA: TGTGCCAGCTCACTGTCGCGGGGGGAGCTGTTTTTT
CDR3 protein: CASSLSRGELFF

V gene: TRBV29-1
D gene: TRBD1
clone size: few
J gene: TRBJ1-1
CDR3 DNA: TGCAGCGCCGCCGGGACAGCGAACACTGAAGCTTTCTTT
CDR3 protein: CSAAGTANTEAFF

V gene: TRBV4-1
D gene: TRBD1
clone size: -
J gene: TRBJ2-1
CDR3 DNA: TGCGCCAGCAGCCAAATCCGACAGGGTGGGGGTGAGCAGTTCTTC
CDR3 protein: CASSQIRQGGGEQFF

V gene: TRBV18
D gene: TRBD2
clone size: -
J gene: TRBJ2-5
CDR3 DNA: TGTGCCAGCTCACCTTTTCTAGCGGGGAAAGAGACCCAGTACTTC
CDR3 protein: CASSPFLAGKETQYF

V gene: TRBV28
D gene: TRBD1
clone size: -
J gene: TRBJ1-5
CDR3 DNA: TGTGCCAGTAAGAGGACAGGGCGGTCGGACAATCAGCCCCAGCATTTT
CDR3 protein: CASKRTGRSDNQPQHF

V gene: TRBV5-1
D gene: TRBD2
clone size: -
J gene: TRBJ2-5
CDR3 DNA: TGCGCCAGCAGCCTAGCGGGGGGCGAGACCCAGTACTTC
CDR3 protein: CASSLAGGETQYF

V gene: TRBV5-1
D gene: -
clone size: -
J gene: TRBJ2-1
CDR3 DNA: TGCGCCAGCAGCTTGGCCGGCAATGAGCAGTTCTTC
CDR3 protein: CASSLAGNEQFF

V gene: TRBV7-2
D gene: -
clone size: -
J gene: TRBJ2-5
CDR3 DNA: TGTGCCAGCAGCTTAAGGGCGGCGGGGGAGACCCAGTACTTC
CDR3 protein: CASSLRAAGETQYF

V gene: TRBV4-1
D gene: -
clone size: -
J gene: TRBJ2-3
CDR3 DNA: TGCGCCAGCATGAGAGCAGGGACGCAGTATTTT
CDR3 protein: CASMRAGTQYF

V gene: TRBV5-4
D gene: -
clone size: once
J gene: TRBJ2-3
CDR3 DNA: TGTGCCAGCACCACGCCCGGGACATCAGCAGCTACGCAGTATTTT
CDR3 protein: CASTTPGTSAATQYF

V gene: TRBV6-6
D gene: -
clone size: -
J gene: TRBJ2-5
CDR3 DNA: TGTGCCAGCAGTTACTTAGTGCCCCAAGAGACCCAGTACTTC
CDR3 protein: CASSYLVPQETQYF

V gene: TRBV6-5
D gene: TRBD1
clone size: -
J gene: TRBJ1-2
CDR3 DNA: TGTGCCAGCAGTTACTCGTACAGGGGGCGCGAAGGCTACACCTTC
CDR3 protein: CASSYSYRGREGYTF

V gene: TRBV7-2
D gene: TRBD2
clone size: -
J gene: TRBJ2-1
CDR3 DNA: TGTGCCAGCAGCTCTCGCCCGACTAGCGGGGGTAATGAGCAGTTCTTC
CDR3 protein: CASSSRPTSGGNEQFF

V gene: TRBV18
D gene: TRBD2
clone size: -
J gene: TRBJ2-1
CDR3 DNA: TGTGCCAGCTCACCGACGCTAGCGGGAGGGAATGAGCAGTTCTTC
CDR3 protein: CASSPTLAGGNEQFF

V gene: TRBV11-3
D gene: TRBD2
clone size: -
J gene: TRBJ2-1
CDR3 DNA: TGTGCCAGCGCACGGGAGGGGCAGCCCACCAATGAGCAGTTCTTC
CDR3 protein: CASAREGQPTNEQFF

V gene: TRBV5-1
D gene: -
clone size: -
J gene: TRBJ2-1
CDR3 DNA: TGCGCCAGCAGCTTGGACTCCGGAGGATACAATGAGCAGTTCTTC
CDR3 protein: CASSLDSGGYNEQFF

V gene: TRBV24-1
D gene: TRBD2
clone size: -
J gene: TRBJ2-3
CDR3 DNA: TGTGCCACCAGTGATTCGGGAGGTGGCACAGATACGCAGTATTTT
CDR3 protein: CATSDSGGGTDTQYF

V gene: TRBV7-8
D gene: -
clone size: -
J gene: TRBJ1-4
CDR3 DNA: TGTGCCAGCAGCCCAAGGAGGCCGTCGGATGAAAAACTGTTTTTT
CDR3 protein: CASSPRRPSDEKLFF

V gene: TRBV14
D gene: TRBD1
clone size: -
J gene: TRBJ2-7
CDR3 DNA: TGTGCCAGCAGCCAAGATCCGGGACAGGGTTCCTACGAGCAGTACTTC
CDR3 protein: CASSQDPGQGSYEQYF

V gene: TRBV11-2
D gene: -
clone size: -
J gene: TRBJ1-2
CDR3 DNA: TGTGCCAGCAGCTTAGGACAGACCGGCTATGGCTACACCTTC
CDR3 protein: CASSLGQTGYGYTF

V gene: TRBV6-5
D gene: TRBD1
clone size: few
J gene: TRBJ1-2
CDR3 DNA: TGTGCCAGCAGTTTCACGACAGGGGGCTTAGAAGGCTACACCTTC
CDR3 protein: CASSFTTGGLEGYTF

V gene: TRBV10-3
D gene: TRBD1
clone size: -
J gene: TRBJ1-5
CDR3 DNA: TGTGCCATCAGTCCAACAGGGGCTGAGCAGCCCCAGCATTTT
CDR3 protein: CAISPTGAEQPQHF

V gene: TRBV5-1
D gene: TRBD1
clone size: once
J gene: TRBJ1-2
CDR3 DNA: TGCGCCAGCAGCCCCGGGACAGCCTATGGCTACACCTTC
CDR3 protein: CASSPGTAYGYTF

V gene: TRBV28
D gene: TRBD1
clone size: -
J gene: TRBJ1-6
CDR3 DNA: TGTGCCAGCAGAAGGGACAGTGATTCACCCCTCCACTTT
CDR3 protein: CASRRDSDSPLHF

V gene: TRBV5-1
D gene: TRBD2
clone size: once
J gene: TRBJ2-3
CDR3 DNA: TGCGCCAGCAGCTTGGGACTAGCGGGGGGCACAGATACGCAGTATTTT
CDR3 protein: CASSLGLAGGTDTQYF

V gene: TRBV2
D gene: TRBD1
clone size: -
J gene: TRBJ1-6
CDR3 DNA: TGTGCCAGCAGTGATACCCTACAGGGGGCAGGTTCACCCCTCCACTTT
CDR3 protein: CASSDTLQGAGSPLHF

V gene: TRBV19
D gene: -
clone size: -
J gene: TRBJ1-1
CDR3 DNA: TGTGCCAGTAGTACCCAGACAGGGAACACTGAAGCTTTCTTT
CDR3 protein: CASSTQTGNTEAFF

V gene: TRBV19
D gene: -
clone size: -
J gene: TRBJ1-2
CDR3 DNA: TGTGCCAGTGGGCAGTATAACTATGGCTACACCTTC
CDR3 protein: CASGQYNYGYTF

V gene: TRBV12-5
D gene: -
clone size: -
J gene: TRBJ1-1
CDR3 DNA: TGTGCTAGTGGTCCGGGGAACACTGAAGCTTTCTTT
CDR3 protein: CASGPGNTEAFF

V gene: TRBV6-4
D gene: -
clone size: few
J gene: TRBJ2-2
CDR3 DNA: TGTGCCAGCAAGTCCAGGGACACCGGGGAGCTGTTTTTT
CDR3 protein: CASKSRDTGELFF

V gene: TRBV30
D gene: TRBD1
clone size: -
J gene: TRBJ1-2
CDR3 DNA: TGTGCCTGGAGGGGCCCGGGACAGGGAAGACGGGGCTACACCTTC
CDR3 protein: CAWRGPGQGRRGYTF